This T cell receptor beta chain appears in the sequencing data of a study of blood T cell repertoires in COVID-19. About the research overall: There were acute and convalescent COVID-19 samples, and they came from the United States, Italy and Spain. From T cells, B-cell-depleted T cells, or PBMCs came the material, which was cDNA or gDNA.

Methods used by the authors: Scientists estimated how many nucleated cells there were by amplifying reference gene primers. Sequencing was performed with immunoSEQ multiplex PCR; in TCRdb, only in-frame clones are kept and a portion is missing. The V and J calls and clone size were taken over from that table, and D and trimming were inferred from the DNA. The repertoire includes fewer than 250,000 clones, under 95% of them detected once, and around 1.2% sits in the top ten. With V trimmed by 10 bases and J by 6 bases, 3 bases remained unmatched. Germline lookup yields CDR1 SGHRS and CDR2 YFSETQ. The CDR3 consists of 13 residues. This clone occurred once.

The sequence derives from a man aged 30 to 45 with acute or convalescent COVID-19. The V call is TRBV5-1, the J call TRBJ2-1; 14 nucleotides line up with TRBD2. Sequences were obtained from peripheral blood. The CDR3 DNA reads TGCGCCGTCGGGACTAGCGGGAGCAATGAGCAGTTCTTC. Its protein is CAVGTSGSNEQFF.